This T cell receptor beta chain derives from a study of CD8+CD57+ T cells in acquired aplastic anemia. The overall study: An average of about 3.4 ug of DNA was obtained from sorted CD4+ and CD8+ cells.

The CDR3 totals 14 residues. Trimming left V 7 bases short and J 6 bases short, with 18 bases between. Germline CDR1 is MGHDK and CDR2 is SYGVNS. This clonotype has a handful of counts. Its antigen is not identified. Whole-study findings and limits: No significant patient-versus-control difference appeared in CD8+ Simpson's diversity. In common between the patients and the controls were twenty-nine CD8+ CDR3 sequences.

The template used for profiling TCR beta VDJ and CDR3 was genomic DNA. TCRdb independently ran MiXCR on the reads; one entry per CDR3 protein. Among hundreds of thousands of distinct CDR3 sequences listed, approximately 57% were seen once. This TCR was recovered from a human donor with severe aplastic anemia or a healthy control (not recorded which). The source material was sorted CD4+, CD8+, or CD8+CD57+ T cells (not recorded which) from PBMCs. V gene TRBV25-1 combines with J gene TRBJ1-2, with unresolved D. The CDR3 loop is CASTEGDRFNGYTF. In DNA form, the CDR3 reads TGTGCCAGCACCGAGGGAGATCGTTTTAATGGCTACACCTTC.